This T cell receptor beta chain was recorded in a study of blood T cell repertoires in COVID-19. Turning to the study itself: COVID-19 samples from acute and convalescent phases originated in the United States, Italy and Spain. From T cells, B-cell-depleted T cells, or PBMCs came the material, which was cDNA or gDNA.

The V gene end was trimmed by 3 bases and the J gene end by 0 bases; junction bases not matched to a gene: 6. Germline V gives CDR1 KGHDR, CDR2 SFDVKD. There are 19 residues in the CDR3. Generated by immunoSEQ multiplex PCR, the TCRdb table keeps only in-frame clones and is missing some. The sample lists 300,000 to 350,000 clones; 80% to 90% were seen once. The sequenced sample consisted of peripheral blood. The V and J genes are TRBV24-1 and TRBJ2-6; TRBD1 aligns across 11 bases. The source of this sequence is a woman aged 50 to 65 with COVID-19, enrolled during active disease. CDR3 in amino acids: CATSDVSGTGGSGANVLTF. CDR3 DNA: TGTGCCACCAGTGATGTATCCGGGACAGGGGGCTCTGGGGCCAACGTCCTGACTTTC.